Reported below is one T cell receptor beta chain. Antigen unknown. Every patient with CD3G deficiency had evidence of autoimmunity. Patients aged 2 to 39 years had fewer naive T cells. CD4+ cells were sorted into CD25-high CD127-low regulatory cells and CD25-low CD127-high conventional cells. This sample is drawn from a study of regulatory T cells. Notes on the study in general: Hydrophobic residues at CDR3 positions 6 and 7 were enriched in conventional CD4+ T cells of CD3G-deficient patients. In patients, unique TRB V-J pairs were restricted and V/J usage skewed, especially in Tregs.

With V trimmed by 6 bases and J by 6 bases, 10 bases remained unmatched. Per germline, CDR1 MDHEN and CDR2 SYDVKM. The CDR3 covers 15 residues. The PCR used 52 TRBV and 13 TRBJ primers. Profiling relied on immunoSEQ multiplex PCR, and the TCRdb table lists in-frame clones only, not all of them. This table holds around 30,000 clones, about 93% found once. This clonotype was obtained from a child aged 2 to 10 with CD3G deficiency. The J gene is TRBJ2-7, the V gene TRBV28; 11 nucleotides line up with TRBD2. The sequenced material came from conventional CD4+ T cells sorted from blood. This CDR3 reads CASRSLAGVLSEQYF. The CDR3 DNA reads as TGTGCCAGCAGGTCACTAGCGGGAGTTCTTAGCGAGCAGTACTTC.